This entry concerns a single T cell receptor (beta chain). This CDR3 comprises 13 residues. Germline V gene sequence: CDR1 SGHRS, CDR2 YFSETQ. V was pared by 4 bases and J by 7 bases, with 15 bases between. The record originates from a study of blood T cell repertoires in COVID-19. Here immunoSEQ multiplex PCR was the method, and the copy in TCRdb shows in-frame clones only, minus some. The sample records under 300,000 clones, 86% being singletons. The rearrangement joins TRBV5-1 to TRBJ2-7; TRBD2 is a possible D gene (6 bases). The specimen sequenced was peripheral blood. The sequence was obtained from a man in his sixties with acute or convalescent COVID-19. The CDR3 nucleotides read TGCGCCAGCAGCCGGGGACTTTCGGAAGAGCAGTACTTC. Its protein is CASSRGLSEEQYF.